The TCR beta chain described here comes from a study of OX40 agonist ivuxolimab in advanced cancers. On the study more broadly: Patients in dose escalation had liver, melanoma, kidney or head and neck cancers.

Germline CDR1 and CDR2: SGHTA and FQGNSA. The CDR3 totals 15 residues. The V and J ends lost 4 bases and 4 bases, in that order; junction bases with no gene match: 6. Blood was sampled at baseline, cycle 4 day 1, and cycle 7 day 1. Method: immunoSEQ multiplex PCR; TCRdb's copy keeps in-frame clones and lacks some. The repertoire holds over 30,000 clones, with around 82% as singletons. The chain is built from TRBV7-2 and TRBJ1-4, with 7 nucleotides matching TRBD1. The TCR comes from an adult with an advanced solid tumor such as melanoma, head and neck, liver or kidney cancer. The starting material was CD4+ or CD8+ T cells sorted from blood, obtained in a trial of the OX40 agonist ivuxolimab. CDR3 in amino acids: CASSSGGQYNEKLFF. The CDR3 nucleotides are TGTGCCAGCAGCTCGGGGGGACAGTATAATGAAAAACTGTTTTTT.